This T cell receptor (beta chain) appears in the sequencing data of a study of blood T cell repertoires in COVID-19. Study information: Both acute and convalescent COVID-19 samples were obtained from the United States, Italy and Spain. T cells, B-cell-depleted T cells, or PBMCs provided the cDNA or gDNA that served as material.

The germline V gene has CDR1 MNHEY and CDR2 SMNVEV (reference sequence). The J segment lost 4 bases and the V segment lost 6 bases, leaving 8 bases of the junction unmatched. There are 17 residues in the CDR3. Source study methods: By means of reference gene primer amplification, nucleated cell counts were estimated. The repertoire was sequenced with immunoSEQ multiplex PCR; TCRdb's copy has only in-frame clones and lacks some. The DNA was the basis for D and trimming; V, J and clone size are from that table. Of 35,000 to 50,000 clones listed, more than 75% are singletons. The count of this clone is one.

The chain uses TRBV27 and TRBJ2-6, with 11 bases identical to TRBD1. The receptor was isolated from an elderly man with acute or convalescent COVID-19. Material: peripheral blood. The CDR3 sequence is CASRFGTGGSGANVLTF. CDR3 coding DNA: TGTGCCAGCAGGTTCGGGACAGGGGGTTCCGGGGCCAACGTCCTGACTTTC.